This T cell receptor beta chain comes out of a study of cytomegalovirus exposure and HLA in healthy donors. Vbeta (60) and Jbeta (13) primers were used in the PCR. TCRdb's copy holds only in-frame clones and misses some; the assay was immunoSEQ multiplex PCR. The data show 100,000 to 150,000 clones, with roughly 78% seen just once and 11% held by the top ten. The germline gives CDR1 SGHDN, CDR2 FVKESK. This CDR3 has 14 residues. V was shortened by 1 base and J by 4 bases, with 10 bases between the two germline ends. The chain joins TRBV14 to TRBJ1-1; no clear D. Input material: PBMCs. This receptor was obtained from a man in his thirties or forties in good health and CMV-seropositive. CDR3 region: CASSQGVRGTEAFF. The DNA for the CDR3 is TGTGCCAGCAGCCAAGGAGTCCGGGGCACTGAAGCTTTCTTT.